This is a list of T cell receptor beta chains from one sample in a study of T cells in narcolepsy. Sequencing used immunoSEQ multiplex PCR; TCRdb keeps in-frame clones, though not all of them. The profile shows some 30,000 clones, around 87% of them singletons. The sample was CD45RA- memory CD4+ T cells from PBMCs. These receptors all stem from a human donor with narcolepsy. The CDR3 runs from the conserved cysteine through the conserved F or W. A D gene is named only where the DNA matches it firmly. Size is omitted from some rows. Given values are once, few, many or a class for expanded clones.

v_gene	j_gene	abundance	d_gene	CDR3nt	CDR3aa
TRBV7-2	TRBJ2-1	NA	TRBD2	TGTGCCAGCAGCTTAGGGGTGGGAGGGGCCAATGAGCAGTTCTTC	CASSLGVGGANEQFF
TRBV6-5	TRBJ2-2	NA	TRBD1	TGTGCCAGCAGTTACTCGAGGACAGGGGTCACCGGGGAGCTGTTTTTT	CASSYSRTGVTGELFF
TRBV19	TRBJ2-4	NA	TRBD1	TGTGCCAGTAGCCGACGACAGGGGTCAAACATTCAGTACTTC	CASSRRQGSNIQYF
TRBV5-4	TRBJ2-5	few	NA	TGTGCCAGCAGCTTAGGGCCCAAAGAGACCCAGTACTTC	CASSLGPKETQYF
TRBV14	TRBJ2-3	NA	NA	TGTGCCAGCAGCCAAGGTGGGATAGGGGATACGCAGTATTTT	CASSQGGIGDTQYF
TRBV11-3	TRBJ2-6	few	TRBD1	TGTGCCAGCAGCTTAGGACAGGGGGCTGGTTCTGGGGCCAACGTCCTGACTTTC	CASSLGQGAGSGANVLTF
TRBV6-1	TRBJ1-1	NA	NA	TGTGCCGTTAGCAACCGGAGGGGCACTGAAGCTTTCTTT	CAVSNRRGTEAFF
TRBV15	TRBJ2-5	NA	TRBD1	TGTGCCACCAGCAGCGACGACAGGGGACAGGGGAAAGAGACCCAGTACTTC	CATSSDDRGQGKETQYF
TRBV4-3	TRBJ2-5	NA	TRBD1	TGCGCCAGCAGCCAAGGCGGAACAGGGGGCTCCTGGGAGCAGTACTTC	CASSQGGTGGSWEQYF
TRBV7-2	TRBJ2-2	NA	NA	TGTGCCAGCAGCTTTCGGGGAACCGGGGAGCTGTTTTTT	CASSFRGTGELFF
TRBV11-2	TRBJ2-5	NA	TRBD2	TGTGCCAGCACCCCGGGAGGGGGAATCCAAGAGACCCAGTACTTC	CASTPGGGIQETQYF
TRBV5-1	TRBJ2-3	NA	TRBD2	TGCGCCAGCAGCTATAGCGGGGGGAGCGATACGCAGTATTTT	CASSYSGGSDTQYF
TRBV19	TRBJ1-1	once	TRBD1	TGTGCCAGTAGCGACGTCCGACAGGGGGCGAATGAAGCTTTCTTT	CASSDVRQGANEAFF
TRBV6-1	TRBJ1-2	NA	TRBD1	TGTGCCAGCAGTGTCACTAGGACAGGGGGTGGCTATGGCTACACCTTC	CASSVTRTGGGYGYTF
TRBV6-1	TRBJ2-1	NA	NA	TGTGCCAGCAGCCGAGCTAGCGAGCCCTACAATGAGCAGTTCTTC	CASSRASEPYNEQFF
TRBV30	TRBJ1-2	NA	NA	TGTGCCTGGAGTGTTGGGGCCTATGGCTACACCTTC	CAWSVGAYGYTF
TRBV28	TRBJ1-3	NA	NA	TGTGCCAGCATTCCCCTCGGACAGCGAAACACCATATATTTT	CASIPLGQRNTIYF
TRBV6-5	TRBJ1-2	NA	NA	TGTGCCAGCAGTGAACAGGGTTTCGGCTACACCTTC	CASSEQGFGYTF
TRBV27	TRBJ2-5	few	NA	TGTGCCACTATGACCAGGGTGTCCAGCGAGACCCAGTACTTC	CATMTRVSSETQYF
TRBV10-3	TRBJ1-1	few	NA	TGTGCCATCAGTGAGAAAAGGGCCACTGAAGCTTTCTTT	CAISEKRATEAFF
TRBV5-1	TRBJ1-1	NA	NA	TGCGCCAGCAGCCTGTCGCAGGGGAGTGGGGCTGAAGCTTTCTTT	CASSLSQGSGAEAFF
TRBV4-3	TRBJ1-1	NA	NA	TGCGCCAGCAGCTGGGGGAACACTGAAGCTTTCTTT	CASSWGNTEAFF
TRBV19	TRBJ2-7	few	TRBD1	TGTGCCAGTTCGAAGGGGGACAGCTCCTACGAGCAGTACTTC	CASSKGDSSYEQYF
TRBV5-1	TRBJ2-7	NA	NA	TGCGCCAGCAGCCCCCGTGACAGCTCCAGTTACGAGCAGTACTTC	CASSPRDSSSYEQYF
TRBV10-3	TRBJ1-5	NA	TRBD1	TGTGCCATCAGTGAGGGGGCCGGGACAGGGGGCTATCAGCCCCAGCATTTT	CAISEGAGTGGYQPQHF
TRBV5-6	TRBJ2-5	NA	TRBD2	TGTGCCAGCAGCGGCGGGGGGGGACAAGAGACCCAGTACTTC	CASSGGGGQETQYF
TRBV27	TRBJ2-3	NA	NA	TGTGCCAGCAGTTGGGGGACTAGCACAGATACGCAGTATTTT	CASSWGTSTDTQYF
TRBV7-2	TRBJ1-2	few	NA	TGTGCCAGCAGCCCAGGGCCCCTGTATGGCTACACCTTC	CASSPGPLYGYTF
TRBV5-6	TRBJ2-5	NA	NA	TGTGCCAGCAGCGCCCTCGAGCAGGGACGAGAGACCCAGTACTTC	CASSALEQGRETQYF
TRBV5-1	TRBJ2-1	NA	TRBD2	TGCGCCAGCAGCTTGAGAACTAGCGGTTACAATGAGCAGTTCTTC	CASSLRTSGYNEQFF
TRBV18	TRBJ1-3	few	NA	TGTGCCAGCTCACCACCGGGAGCTGGAAACACCATATATTTT	CASSPPGAGNTIYF
TRBV6-1	TRBJ2-7	few	NA	TGTGCCAGCAGTGAAGCTTCCGCAAGCTATTCCTACGAGCAGTACTTC	CASSEASASYSYEQYF
TRBV6-5	TRBJ2-7	NA	NA	TGTGCCAGCAGTTACGGGGGGCAGGGCGAGCAGTACTTC	CASSYGGQGEQYF
TRBV29-1	TRBJ2-5	NA	NA	TGCAGCGCTTCTCCACGGGGTGGTCAAGAGACCCAGTACTTC	CSASPRGGQETQYF
TRBV21-1	TRBJ2-3	NA	NA	TGTGCCAGCAGCAAAGGACGCGGGAGTCACACAGATACGCAGTATTTT	CASSKGRGSHTDTQYF
TRBV7-3	TRBJ1-3	NA	NA	TGTGCCAGCACCCGAGGAGGCTTCTCTGGAAACACCATATATTTT	CASTRGGFSGNTIYF
TRBV7-6	TRBJ2-3	few	NA	TGTGCCAGCAGCTTAGGAGGGGAAGATACGCAGTATTTT	CASSLGGEDTQYF
TRBV4-1	TRBJ1-1	NA	NA	TGCGCCAGCAGCCAAGGCGCATGGATGAACACTGAAGCTTTCTTT	CASSQGAWMNTEAFF
TRBV7-2	TRBJ2-7	NA	NA	TGTGCCAGCAGCTTAGCGCTTGGGACCTACGAGCAGTACTTC	CASSLALGTYEQYF
TRBV13	TRBJ1-1	few	NA	TGTGCCAGCAGCCGCTTCACTGAAGCTTTCTTT	CASSRFTEAFF
TRBV6-6	TRBJ1-1	NA	TRBD1	TGTGCCAGCAGACAGGGACAGGGTGTGAACACTGAAGCTTTCTTT	CASRQGQGVNTEAFF
TRBV28	TRBJ1-2	NA	TRBD1	TGTGCCAGCAGACCCCGGGACAGGGGGCTAAGTGGCTACACCTTC	CASRPRDRGLSGYTF
TRBV28	TRBJ2-5	NA	TRBD2	TGTGCCAGCAGTTCACTCAAACTAGCGGTTCCCACGAAGCAGTACTTC	CASSSLKLAVPTKQYF
TRBV7-9	TRBJ1-6	NA	NA	TGTGCCAGCAGCTTAAGGGATTCACCCCTCCACTTT	CASSLRDSPLHF
TRBV5-4	TRBJ1-2	NA	NA	TGTGCCAGCAGCTCAGGCGGACGGGACTATGGCTACACCTTC	CASSSGGRDYGYTF
TRBV7-2	TRBJ2-7	NA	TRBD2	TGTGCCAGCAGCCCCCACTTGCTAGCGGGAGGGCCCGGCGAGCAGTACTTC	CASSPHLLAGGPGEQYF
TRBV28	TRBJ1-5	NA	NA	TGTGCCAGCAGTTTCCAGGGGTTGGATCAGCCCCAGCATTTT	CASSFQGLDQPQHF
TRBV4-3	TRBJ2-7	once	TRBD2	TGCGCCAGCAGCCGAGGGACTAGCGGGACCTACGAGCAGTACTTC	CASSRGTSGTYEQYF
TRBV11-3	TRBJ2-1	NA	TRBD2	TGTGCCAGCAGCTCACATAGCGGGAGTGACGGCAATGAGCAGTTCTTC	CASSSHSGSDGNEQFF
TRBV6-5	TRBJ2-5	NA	NA	TGTGCCAGCAGTAAGACAGGGGAGGGGACCCAGTACTTC	CASSKTGEGTQYF
TRBV19	TRBJ2-1	NA	NA	TGTGCCAGTACCCTGGGGACTGGAGTTGCGGAGCAGTTCTTC	CASTLGTGVAEQFF